The subject of this entry is one T cell receptor beta chain. Authors' data handling: Nucleated cell counts were estimated from reference gene primer amplification. The data were produced by immunoSEQ multiplex PCR, yet TCRdb's version contains in-frame clones alone and is incomplete. That table furnishes V, J and clone size, whereas the DNA furnished D and trimming. This sample has approximately 60,000 clones, with 80% to 90% found just once. The CDR3 is made up of 19 amino acids. V lost 1 base, J lost 5 bases, and 18 bases stayed unmatched. Looked up from germline, CDR1 is SGDLS and CDR2 is YYNGEE. The sample belongs to a study of blood T cell repertoires in COVID-19. Study in general: COVID-19 samples from acute and convalescent phases originated in the United States, Italy and Spain.

The chain joins TRBV9 to TRBJ2-1; 7 bases are shared with TRBD1. The TCR sequence derives from a man in his fifties with active COVID-19. Material for sequencing was peripheral blood. The CDR3 region has the DNA TGTGCCAGCAGCGTATCACTCCGGGTGGAACAGGGGCAAGACAATGAGCAGTTCTTC. This codes for CASSVSLRVEQGQDNEQFF.